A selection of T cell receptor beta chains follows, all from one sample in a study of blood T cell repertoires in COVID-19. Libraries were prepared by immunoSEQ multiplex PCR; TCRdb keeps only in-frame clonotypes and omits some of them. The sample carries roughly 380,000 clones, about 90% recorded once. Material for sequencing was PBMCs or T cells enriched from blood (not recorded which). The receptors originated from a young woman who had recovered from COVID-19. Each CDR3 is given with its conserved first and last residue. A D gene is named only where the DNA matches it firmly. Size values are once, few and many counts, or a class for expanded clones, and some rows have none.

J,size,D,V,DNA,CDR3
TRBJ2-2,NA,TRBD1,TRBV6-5,TGTGCCAGCAGCACGACAGGGGGCATTACCGGGGAGCTGTTTTTT,CASSTTGGITGELFF
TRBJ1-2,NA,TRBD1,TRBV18,TGTGCCAGCTCCCCCGGGACAGGGGACCATGGCTACACCTTC,CASSPGTGDHGYTF
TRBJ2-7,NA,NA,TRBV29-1,TGCAGCGGAACCTTAGTGGGGGGTTTCTACGAGCAGTACTTC,CSGTLVGGFYEQYF
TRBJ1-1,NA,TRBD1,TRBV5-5,TGTGCCAGCAGTCTGGGACAGAATGAAGCTTTCTTT,CASSLGQNEAFF
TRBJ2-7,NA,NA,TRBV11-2,TGTGCCAGCAGCTTAGAGGTAAGCGGCCGGTCCTACGAGCAGTACTTC,CASSLEVSGRSYEQYF
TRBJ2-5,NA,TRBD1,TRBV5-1,TGCGCCAGCAGCTTGGTCCCCCGGCAGGGGGCTTGGGAGACCCAGTACTTC,CASSLVPRQGAWETQYF
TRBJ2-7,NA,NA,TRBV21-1,TGTGCCAGCAGCACAGTCCGAGCTCAGGACAGGGGAATCTACGAGCAGTACTTC,CASSTVRAQDRGIYEQYF
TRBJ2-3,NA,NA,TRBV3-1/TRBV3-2,TGTGCCAGCAGCCAAGAGGGGCAGGGCTGGACAGATACGCAGTATTTT,CASSQEGQGWTDTQYF
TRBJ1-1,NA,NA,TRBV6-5,TGTGCCAGCAGTTACTCATGGATTGGAGGATACACTGAAGCTTTCTTT,CASSYSWIGGYTEAFF
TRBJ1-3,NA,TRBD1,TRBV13,TGTGCCAGCAGCGAAGACAGGGGCAACACCATATATTTT,CASSEDRGNTIYF
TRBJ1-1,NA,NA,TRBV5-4,TGTGCCAGCAGCTTGGATCTCACTGAAGCTTTCTTT,CASSLDLTEAFF
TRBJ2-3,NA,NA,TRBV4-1,TGCGCCAGCAGCCAAGGGGGCGATCCTAGCACAGATACGCAGTATTTT,CASSQGGDPSTDTQYF
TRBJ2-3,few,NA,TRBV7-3,TGTGCCAGCAGCAAATCACAGGGTCCAGATACGCAGTATTTT,CASSKSQGPDTQYF
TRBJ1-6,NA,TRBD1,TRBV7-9,TGTGCCAGCAGCTTAGCCCAGACAGGGTGGTCCTATAATTCACCCCTCCACTTT,CASSLAQTGWSYNSPLHF
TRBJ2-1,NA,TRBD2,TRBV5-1,TGCGCCAGCAGCTTAGGGGAGGGCTCCTACAATGAGCAGTTCTTC,CASSLGEGSYNEQFF
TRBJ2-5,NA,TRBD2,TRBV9,TGTGCCAGCAGCCCTCAGTGGACTAGCGGGGAGACCCAGTACTTC,CASSPQWTSGETQYF
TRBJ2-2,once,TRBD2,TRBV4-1,TGCGCCAGCAGCCAAGAGGGACTAGCGACCGCCTCGAACACCGGGGAGCTGTTTTTT,CASSQEGLATASNTGELFF
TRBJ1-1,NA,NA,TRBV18,TGTGCCAGCTCCGTCGCAGTCAACATGAACACTGAAGCTTTCTTT,CASSVAVNMNTEAFF
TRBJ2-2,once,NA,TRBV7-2,TGTGCCAGCAGCCTAGGGGGAGTCGGGGAGCTGTTTTTT,CASSLGGVGELFF
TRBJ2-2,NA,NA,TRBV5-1,TGCGCCAGCAGCTTGGTACCAGAATCGAACACCGGGGAGCTGTTTTTT,CASSLVPESNTGELFF
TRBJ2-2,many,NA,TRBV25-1,TGTGCCAGCAGCGTCAACCTAAACACCGGGGAGCTGTTTTTT,CASSVNLNTGELFF
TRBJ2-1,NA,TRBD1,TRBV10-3,TGTGCCATCAGTGGGGACAGTCTCAAGGAGCAGTTCTTC,CAISGDSLKEQFF
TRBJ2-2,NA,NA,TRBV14,TGTGCCAGCAGCCAAAACGTTGAGGGGGAGCTGTTTTTT,CASSQNVEGELFF
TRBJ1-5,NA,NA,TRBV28,TGTGCCAGCAGTTTAGGAGCTATTCAGCCCCAGCATTTT,CASSLGAIQPQHF
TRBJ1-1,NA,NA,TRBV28,TGTGCCAGCAGTTTTTTACGGGTCATGAACACTGAAGCTTTCTTT,CASSFLRVMNTEAFF
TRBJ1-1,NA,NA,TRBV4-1,TGCGCCAGCAGCCCTCAGGGCCTCGGAACAGGGATGAACACTGAAGCTTTCTTT,CASSPQGLGTGMNTEAFF
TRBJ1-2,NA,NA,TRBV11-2,TGTGCCAGCAGCCTCCAGACAGCCCCTGCTTATGGCTACACCTTC,CASSLQTAPAYGYTF
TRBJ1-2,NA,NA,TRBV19,TGTGCCAGTAGTATAGGCGGGCGGTACTATGGCTACACCTTC,CASSIGGRYYGYTF
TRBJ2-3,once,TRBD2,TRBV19,TGTGCCAGTAGTAGAAGACTAGCGGGGCACACAGATACGCAGTATTTT,CASSRRLAGHTDTQYF
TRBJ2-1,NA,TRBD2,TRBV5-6,TGTGCCAGCAGCTACGGACTAGCGGGAGCTGAGCAGTTCTTC,CASSYGLAGAEQFF
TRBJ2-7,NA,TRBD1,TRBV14,TGTGCCAGCAGAAGGGCAGGGGGCTCCTACGAGCAGTACTTC,CASRRAGGSYEQYF
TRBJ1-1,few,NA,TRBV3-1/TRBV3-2,TGTGCCAGCAGCCAATTAACGGGACACGGGAAGACTGAAGCTTTCTTT,CASSQLTGHGKTEAFF
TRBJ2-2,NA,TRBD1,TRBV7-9,TGTGCCAGCAGCCGATACCCGGGACAGGGGGGCACCGGGGAGCTGTTTTTT,CASSRYPGQGGTGELFF
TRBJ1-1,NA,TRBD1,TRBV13,TGTGCCAGCAGCCCCCGAGGGACAGGGGGCGCAGGCACTGAAGCTTTCTTT,CASSPRGTGGAGTEAFF
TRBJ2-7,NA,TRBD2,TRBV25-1,TGTGCCAGCAGAGGGACTAGCCGTTCCTACGAGCAGTACTTC,CASRGTSRSYEQYF
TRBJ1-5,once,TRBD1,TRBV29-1,TGCAGCGTCGCCTTACAGGGGAGCAATCAGCCCCAGCATTTT,CSVALQGSNQPQHF
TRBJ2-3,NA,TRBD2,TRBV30,TGTGCCTGGAGTCACAGCGGGGGGGCAGATACGCAGTATTTT,CAWSHSGGADTQYF